Here is one T cell receptor (beta chain) with its context. Its target is unknown. The data stem from a study of Ad26.COV2.S vaccination and SARS-CoV-2 variants. The wider study: In the COV1001 trial, the donor was in the Ad26.COV2.S arm. Study conclusions and caveats: TCR breadth and depth estimates may have understated total T cell responses. Marked by substantial breadth, spike-specific CD8+ and CD4+ T cell responses were reportedly seen after vaccination.

This sample's treatment: about 20 received Ad26.COV2.S at low or high dose, single or two shots; 5 received placebo; per-sample allocation not given. Collection of samples fell on day 63 after the first vaccine or placebo injection. Repertoires were generated with immunoSEQ multiplex PCR, while TCRdb's copy carries only in-frame clones and drops some. The sample contains about 420,000 clones, 88% of which appear only once. This CDR3 contains 17 residues. The V end was cut by 4 bases, the J end by 2 bases, with 15 bases between. The germline V gene has CDR1 SGHTA and CDR2 FQGTGA. The TCR originated in a person aged 18-60 years who received the Ad26.COV2.S COVID-19 vaccine or a placebo. This chain links TRBV7-3 with TRBJ2-6, with D perhaps matching TRBD1 or TRBD2 (5 bases each). Sequencing was performed on peripheral blood, taken in a trial of Ad26.COV2.S vaccine versus placebo. CDR3 in DNA: TGTGCCAGCAGCTCCCTTGGGAGACAGACTGGGGCCAACGTCCTGACTTTC. Translation gives CASSSLGRQTGANVLTF.